The rows below give T cell receptor beta chains drawn from one sample of a study of blood T cells in healthy people across ages. TCRdb reanalysed the 5' RACE reads using MiXCR and keeps one entry per CDR3 protein. This table holds about a million distinct CDR3 sequences, 45% to 60% found once. Material for sequencing was blood. The receptors were gathered from an older woman in good health. The CDR3 runs from the conserved cysteine through the conserved F or W. A D gene is named only where the DNA matches it firmly. Expanded clones are given a class, and other clones once, few, many or no size at all.

clone_size: -
d_call: -
v_call: TRBV6-6
j_call: TRBJ2-7
cdr3_aa: CASSYQGEEDEQYF
cdr3_nt: TGTGCCAGCAGTTATCAAGGGGAGGAGGACGAGCAGTACTTC

clone_size: -
d_call: TRBD1
v_call: TRBV4-1
j_call: TRBJ2-3
cdr3_aa: CASSLYRGPPTDTQYF
cdr3_nt: TGCGCCAGCAGCCTTTACAGGGGTCCTCCCACAGATACGCAGTATTTT

clone_size: -
d_call: -
v_call: TRBV10-3
j_call: TRBJ2-7
cdr3_aa: CAIMAATSYEQYF
cdr3_nt: TGTGCCATCATGGCGGCGACCTCCTACGAGCAGTACTTC

clone_size: -
d_call: TRBD2
v_call: TRBV9
j_call: TRBJ2-7
cdr3_aa: CASSAESGSSYEQYF
cdr3_nt: TGTGCCAGCAGCGCAGAGAGCGGGAGTTCCTACGAGCAGTACTTC

clone_size: -
d_call: TRBD2
v_call: TRBV4-3
j_call: TRBJ2-7
cdr3_aa: CASSQVLAADYEQYF
cdr3_nt: TGCGCCAGCAGCCAAGTACTAGCGGCGGACTACGAGCAGTACTTC

clone_size: -
d_call: -
v_call: TRBV20-1
j_call: TRBJ1-1
cdr3_aa: CSARVGGRAEAFF
cdr3_nt: TGCAGTGCTAGAGTCGGGGGGCGGGCTGAAGCTTTCTTT

clone_size: -
d_call: -
v_call: TRBV20-1
j_call: TRBJ1-2
cdr3_aa: CSARDPPGVSNYGYTF
cdr3_nt: TGCAGTGCTAGAGATCCGCCCGGAGTCTCTAACTATGGCTACACCTTC

clone_size: once
d_call: -
v_call: TRBV20-1
j_call: TRBJ2-5
cdr3_aa: CSAPSRGIQETQYF
cdr3_nt: TGCAGTGCTCCATCGCGGGGCATCCAAGAGACCCAGTACTTC

clone_size: few
d_call: -
v_call: TRBV3-1
j_call: TRBJ2-3
cdr3_aa: CASAQRGTDTQYF
cdr3_nt: TGTGCCAGCGCCCAGCGGGGCACAGATACGCAGTATTTT

clone_size: -
d_call: TRBD2
v_call: TRBV6-5
j_call: TRBJ2-1
cdr3_aa: CASGGRPPYNEQFF
cdr3_nt: TGTGCCAGCGGCGGGAGGCCTCCCTACAATGAGCAGTTCTTC